Shown below are 3 T cell receptor beta chains from a single sample sequenced in a study of cytomegalovirus exposure and HLA in healthy donors. The PCR contained 60 Vbeta and 13 Jbeta primers. Repertoires were generated with immunoSEQ multiplex PCR, while TCRdb's copy carries only in-frame clones and drops some. The repertoire has a few hundred thousand clones, around 79% of them found once; the top ten carry about 0.22%. Input material: PBMCs. Receptor source: a girl aged 2 to 9 in good health and CMV-seronegative.

This clone was counted between two and nine times. This sequence joins TRBV28 and TRBJ2-7; D might be TRBD1 (6 bases). The CDR3 is 14 residues long. The V gene's germline CDR1 is MDHEN and CDR2 SYDVKM. V lost 2 bases, J lost 7 bases, and 15 bases lay in between. CDR3 protein: CASSLTGWASEQYF. In DNA form, the CDR3 reads TGTGCCAGCAGTTTAACAGGGTGGGCGTCGGAGCAGTACTTC.

The genes are TRBV6-4 and TRBJ2-3, with D maybe TRBD1 (6 bases). The V end was cut by 3 bases, the J end by 0 bases, with 10 bases between. Germline V gives CDR1 MRHNA, CDR2 SNTAGT. The length of the CDR3 is 15 residues. For the CDR3, the DNA is TGTGCCAGCAGTGATGGGGGCCCTAGCACAGATACGCAGTATTTT. Residues: CASSDGGPSTDTQYF.

The rearrangement links TRBV7-9 to TRBJ1-4; tentatively, D is TRBD1 (6 bases). Germline V lookup: CDR1 SEHNR, CDR2 FQNEAQ (reference sequence). The CDR3 sequence is 15 residues long. V lost 1 base and J lost 8, with 14 bases in between. The CDR3 DNA sequence: TGTGCCAGCAGCTTAGTGGGGGCCCGAAGGGAAAAACTGTTTTTT. It is translated as CASSLVGARREKLFF.